Shown below are 19 T cell receptor beta chains from a single sample sequenced in a study of blood T cell repertoires in COVID-19. Some clones are missing from TCRdb's copy, which holds only in-frame ones; the method was immunoSEQ multiplex PCR. The repertoire holds roughly 130,000 clones, with 70% to 80% as singletons. The sequenced sample consisted of peripheral blood. Every receptor here comes from a man in his 60s with acute or convalescent COVID-19.

The chain couples TRBV9 to TRBJ2-3; a weak D match, TRBD2 (6 bases). The CDR3 is made up of 15 amino acids. Between the trimmed V and J ends, which lost 2 bases and 4 bases, there was a span of 14 bases. Germline values: CDR1 SGDLS, CDR2 YYNGEE. CDR3 bases: TGTGCCAGCAGCGTGACGAGACTAGGGGCAGATACGCAGTATTTT. Protein product: CASSVTRLGADTQYF. Variable domain in full (rest from reference TRBV9 and TRBJ2-3): DSGVTQTPKHLITATGQRVTLRCSPRSGDLSVYWYQQSLDQGLQFLIQYYNGEERAKGNILERFSAQQFPDLHSELNLSSLELGDSALYFCASSVTRLGADTQYFGPGTRLTVL.

The chain uses TRBV5-6 and TRBJ1-2; 7 nucleotides align to TRBD1. From germline, CDR1 is SGHDT and CDR2 YYEEEE. This CDR3 has 13 amino acids. V lost 4 bases to trimming and J lost 4 bases; unmatched junction nucleotides: 4. The CDR3 loop reads CASSHRGSYGYTF. The DNA of the CDR3 is TGTGCCAGCAGCCACAGGGGATCCTATGGCTACACCTTC.

The CDR3 sequence: CATSERQQQETQYF. The CDR3 nucleotides read TGTGCCACCAGTGAACGACAGCAACAAGAGACCCAGTACTTC. V is TRBV24-1 and J is TRBJ2-5; D may be TRBD1 (5 bases). The germline V gene has CDR1 KGHDR and CDR2 SFDVKD. The CDR3 has 14 amino acids. V lost 4 bases and J 2 bases, leaving 10 bases between the germline ends.

CDR3 coding DNA: TGTGCCAGCAGCTCAGTGGGGGGCTCCTACGAGCAGTACTTC. Translating gives CASSSVGGSYEQYF. The chain carries TRBV7-2 and TRBJ2-7; D is possibly TRBD2 (6 bases). CDR1 and CDR2 (germline): SGHTA, FQGNSA. V lost 4 bases and J 0 bases, leaving 10 bases between the germline ends. The CDR3 runs 14 residues.

The chain carries TRBV28 and TRBJ1-1, with 7 bases lining up with TRBD1. The CDR3 is made up of 14 amino acids. J gave up 1 base and V 4 bases, and 3 bases lay outside the gene matches. Per germline, CDR1 MDHEN and CDR2 SYDVKM. CDR3 coding DNA: TGTGCCAGCAGTTACAGGGGCCCGAACACTGAAGCTTTCTTT. This sequence encodes CASSYRGPNTEAFF.

This rearrangement joins TRBV4-3 to TRBJ1-3; D call uncertain. Trimming pared 0 bases from V and 1 base from J, leaving 10 bases between. This CDR3 has 16 amino acids. Looked up from germline, CDR1 is LGHNA and CDR2 is YSLEER. The CDR3 coding sequence is TGCGCCAGCAGCCAAGACACCTCCGGTTCTGGAAACACCATATATTTT. This gives the protein CASSQDTSGSGNTIYF.

V usage is TRBV25-1 and J usage is TRBJ1-4; D may be TRBD1 (6 bases). Trimming left V 5 bases short and J 8 bases short, with 18 bases between. The V gene's germline CDR1 is MGHDK and CDR2 SYGVNS. This CDR3 has 15 amino acids. In DNA form, the CDR3 reads TGTGCCAGCAGTCAAACAGGGAACCTCAAAGAAAAACTGTTTTTT. It translates to CASSQTGNLKEKLFF.

This clone has only one observation. The chain recombines TRBV19 with TRBJ1-4; 10 nucleotides line up with TRBD1. CDR1 and CDR2 from the germline V gene are LNHDA and SQIVND (reference sequence). This CDR3 region has 15 residues. V shed 6 bases and J 5 bases; nucleotides not matched to a gene: 6. Written as DNA, the CDR3 is TGTGCCAGTAGACCACCGGGACAGGGGAATGAAAAACTGTTTTTT. This encodes CASRPPGQGNEKLFF.

The chain uses TRBV6-2 or TRBV6-3 and TRBJ2-7; 9 bases agree with TRBD1. Per the germline V gene, CDR1 is MNHEY and CDR2 is SVGEGT. V trimming: 5 bases; J trimming: 5 bases; junction bases outside the gene matches: 7. The CDR3 is 14 amino acids. CDR3 DNA: TGTGCCAGCAGTCAACAGGGGGCAAAGAACGAGCAGTACTTC. Protein: CASSQQGAKNEQYF.

The chain couples TRBV6-5 to TRBJ2-1; 7 bases are shared with TRBD1. The CDR3 length is 16 residues. Germline V gene sequence: CDR1 MNHEY, CDR2 SVGAGI. The ends lost 0 bases at V and 0 bases at J; junction bases unmatched: 2. CDR3: CASSYSDRPSYNEQFF. DNA of the CDR3: TGTGCCAGCAGTTACTCGGACAGGCCCTCCTACAATGAGCAGTTCTTC.

With regard to this clone: Other nucleotide sequences in the sample specify the same CDR3. V gene TRBV28 combines with J gene TRBJ1-2; weak D call: TRBD1 (6 bases). V dropped 4 bases and J dropped 4 bases, with 10 bases sitting between them. The germline CDR1 and CDR2 sequences are MDHEN and SYDVKM. The CDR3 runs 13 residues. The CDR3 nucleotides are TGTGCCAGCAGTTCCGGACAGCTCTATGGCTACACCTTC. It codes for CASSSGQLYGYTF.

The V gene is TRBV19, the J gene TRBJ2-5; 8 bases match TRBD2. CDR1 is LNHDA and CDR2 is SQIVND in the germline V gene (reference sequence). The ends lost 4 bases at V and 7 bases at J; junction bases unmatched: 5. This CDR3 spans 13 amino acids. CDR3 coding DNA: TGTGCCAGTAGTACGGACCGGGGGGGGACCCAGTACTTC. Its protein is CASSTDRGGTQYF.

CDR3 residues: CASSQPLAGADTQYF. In nucleotides, the CDR3 is TGTGCCAGCAGCCAACCACTAGCGGGGGCAGATACGCAGTATTTT. The chain combines TRBV3-1 (or the pseudogene TRBV3-2) with TRBJ2-3; 11 bases fit TRBD2. V lost 2 bases, J lost 4 bases, and 2 bases stayed unmatched. CDR3 size: 15 residues. Germline assignment: CDR1 LGHDT and CDR2 YNNKEL (reference sequence).

This clone was seen only a few times. This chain connects TRBV18 to TRBJ2-2; no reliable D call. The CDR3 loop spans 13 amino acids. V was clipped by 6 bases and J by 4 bases, with 9 bases between them. The V gene's germline CDR1 is KGHSH and CDR2 LQKENI. The CDR3 loop reads CASSLTVTGELFF. DNA for the CDR3: TGTGCCAGCTCGTTGACTGTCACCGGGGAGCTGTTTTTT.

J is TRBJ2-3 and V is TRBV3-1 (or the pseudogene TRBV3-2); 12 bases align to TRBD2. V trimming: 4 bases; J trimming: 4 bases; junction bases outside the gene matches: 3. The length of the CDR3 is 15 residues. Germline V gene lookup returns CDR1 LGHDT and CDR2 YNNKEL (reference sequence). Written as DNA, the CDR3 is TGTGCCAGCAGCCGGACTAGCGGGAAGGCAGATACGCAGTATTTT. Protein: CASSRTSGKADTQYF.

The chain carries TRBV6-5 and TRBJ1-1, with a possible D match to TRBD1 (5 bases). The length of the CDR3 is 14 residues. Germline CDR1 and CDR2: MNHEY and SVGAGI. Trimming removed 6 bases at V and 3 bases at J, with 14 bases between. CDR3 in DNA: TGTGCCAGCAGCCGCGCCAGGGAGGACACTGAAGCTTTCTTT. It yields the protein CASSRAREDTEAFF.

In its sample, this clone was seen once. The CDR3: CASSLQGVSGANVLTF. As DNA, the CDR3 is TGTGCCAGCAGTTTGCAGGGGGTCTCCGGGGCCAACGTCCTGACTTTC. The rearrangement uses TRBV28 and TRBJ2-6; TRBD1 matches at 7 bases. The CDR3 totals 16 residues. After removal of 3 bases from V and 4 bases from J, the junction contained 6 bases not matched to a gene. In germline, CDR1 is MDHEN, CDR2 SYDVKM. Looking up the rest from reference TRBV28 and TRBJ2-6 gives the full variable domain: DVKVTQSSRYLVKRTGEKVFLECVQDMDHENMFWYRQDPGLGLRLIYFSYDVKMKEKGDIPEGYSVSREKKERFSLILESASTNQTSMYLCASSLQGVSGANVLTFGAGSRLTVL.

CDR3 amino acids: CASSLAGVNYGNTIYF. The CDR3 DNA sequence: TGCGCCAGCAGCTTGGCCGGGGTGAATTATGGAAACACCATATATTTT. V is TRBV5-1 and J is TRBJ1-3; no clear D gene. CDR1 is SGHRS, CDR2 YFSETQ, per germline. Between the trimmed V and J ends, which lost 0 bases and 3 bases, there was a span of 13 bases. The CDR3 is made up of 16 amino acids.

The chain employs TRBV15 and TRBJ2-5; a weak D match, TRBD2 (6 bases). The CDR3 runs to 13 residues. Trimming left V 5 bases short and J 2 bases short, with 9 bases between. Looked up from germline, CDR1 is LNHNV and CDR2 is YYDKDF (reference sequence). The CDR3 spells CATSQLAQETQYF. The DNA of the CDR3 is TGTGCCACCAGCCAACTAGCTCAAGAGACCCAGTACTTC.